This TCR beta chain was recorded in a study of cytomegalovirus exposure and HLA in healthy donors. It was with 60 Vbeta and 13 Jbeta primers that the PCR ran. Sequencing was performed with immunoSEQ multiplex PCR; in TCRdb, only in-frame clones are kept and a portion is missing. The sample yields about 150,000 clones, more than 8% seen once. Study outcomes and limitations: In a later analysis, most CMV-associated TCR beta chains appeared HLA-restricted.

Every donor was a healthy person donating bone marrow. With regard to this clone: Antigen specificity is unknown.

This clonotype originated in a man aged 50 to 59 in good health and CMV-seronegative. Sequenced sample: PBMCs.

The CDR3 nucleotides are TGTGCCATCAGTCTCACAGGTGAAGAGACCCAGTACTTC. Translating gives CAISLTGEETQYF. This chain joins TRBV10-3 and TRBJ2-5; D perhaps matches TRBD1 (5 bases). V shed 5 bases and J shed 3 bases, with 10 bases lying between them. There are 13 residues in the CDR3. Germline values: CDR1 ENHRY, CDR2 SYGVKD.